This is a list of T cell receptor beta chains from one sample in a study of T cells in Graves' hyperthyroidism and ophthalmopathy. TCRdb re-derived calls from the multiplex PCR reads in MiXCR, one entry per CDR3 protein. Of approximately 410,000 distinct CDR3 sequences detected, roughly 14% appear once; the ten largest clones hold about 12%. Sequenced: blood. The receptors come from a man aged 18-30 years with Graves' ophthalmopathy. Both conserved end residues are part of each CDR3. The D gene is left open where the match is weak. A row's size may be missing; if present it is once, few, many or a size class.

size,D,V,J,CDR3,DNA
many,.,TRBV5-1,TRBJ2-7,CASSRDAGFYEQYF,TGCGCCAGCAGCCGGGACGCTGGGTTCTACGAGCAGTACTTC
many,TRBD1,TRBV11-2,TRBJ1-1,CASSLQGGVNTEAFF,TGTGCCAGCAGCTTACAGGGGGGGGTTAACACTGAAGCTTTCTTT
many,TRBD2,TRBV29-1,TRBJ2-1,CSVLAGGPLEQFF,TGCAGCGTACTAGCGGGGGGGCCTCTTGAGCAGTTCTTC
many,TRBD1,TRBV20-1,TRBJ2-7,CSARGTGDHYEQYF,TGCAGTGCTAGAGGGACAGGGGACCACTACGAGCAGTACTTC
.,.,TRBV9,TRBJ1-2,CASSVDLGTNYGYTF,TGTGCCAGCAGCGTAGATTTAGGAACGAACTATGGCTACACCTTC
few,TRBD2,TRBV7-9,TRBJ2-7,CASSFWTSGGEQYF,TGTGCCAGCAGTTTCTGGACTAGCGGGGGCGAGCAGTACTTC
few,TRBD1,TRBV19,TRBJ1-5,CASSDGTGGLQPQHF,TGTGCCAGTAGTGACGGGACAGGGGGCTTACAGCCCCAGCATTTT
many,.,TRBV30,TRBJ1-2,CAWSVQGSYYGYTF,TGTGCCTGGAGTGTACAAGGAAGCTACTATGGCTACACCTTC
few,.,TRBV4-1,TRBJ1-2,CASSQEGARPLYGYTF,TGCGCCAGCAGCCAAGAGGGGGCTCGGCCCCTCTATGGCTACACCTTC
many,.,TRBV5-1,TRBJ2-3,CASSLDDTLTDTQYF,TGCGCCAGCAGCTTAGATGACACCCTCACAGATACGCAGTATTTT